This record looks at one T cell receptor beta chain sequence and its context. These data come from a study of graft-versus-host responses after intestinal transplantation. Processing of graft tissue released intraepithelial and lamina propria lymphocytes. In germline, CDR1 is SGHAT, CDR2 FQNNGV. The CDR3 spans 15 residues. V lost 8 bases and J 4 bases, leaving 15 bases between the germline ends. Assay used: immunoSEQ multiplex PCR; TCRdb lists only in-frame clones, some missing. This table has 15,000 to 20,000 clones, 82% appearing once. The chain employs TRBV11-2 and TRBJ2-6; weak D call: TRBD1 (5 bases). Sequencing used ileum tissue, obtained 17 days after transplant. The sequence was collected from a human patient who received an intestinal transplant, so some T cells may come from the graft donor. This CDR3 reads CASGDSSRGANVLTF. The CDR3 DNA sequence: TGTGCCAGCGGCGACAGCTCCAGAGGGGCCAACGTCCTGACTTTC.